The 16 T cell receptor beta chains below were found in one sample sequenced in a study of blood T cells in healthy people across ages. A J-beta primer mix and a sample-barcoded 5' primer were used in a second PCR of about 7 to 12 cycles. TCRdb fed the 5' RACE reads into MiXCR, producing one record per CDR3 protein. The sample has about 1.7 million distinct CDR3 sequences, approximately 30% seen once; the top ten hold 7.7%. The sample comprised blood. These TCRs come from a woman in her twenties or thirties in good health.

A few counts support this clonotype. The germline gene is not matched at one end of the junction; a read error may be the cause. This chain links TRBV9 with TRBJ2-5; tentatively, D is TRBD2 (5 bases). This CDR3 is built from 15 residues. Germline lookup yields CDR1 SGDLS and CDR2 YYNGEE. CDR3 in DNA: TGTGCCAGCACCCGGGCCGGGAACTCTCAAGAGGCCCAGTACTTC. This sequence encodes CASTRAGNSQEAQYF.

This clonotype occurred a few times. J is TRBJ2-3 and V is TRBV20-1; D not resolved. Germline CDR1 DFQATT, CDR2 SNEGSKA (reference sequence). This CDR3 contains 15 residues. V lost 6 bases, J lost 1 base, and 17 bases lay in between. In DNA form, the CDR3 reads TGCAGTGCACACGCTGCTGGGGTTGGCACAGATACGCAGTATTTT. It codes for CSAHAAGVGTDTQYF.

This clonotype has a handful of counts. The chain is built from TRBV20-1 and TRBJ2-1; D possibly uses TRBD1 or TRBD2 (5 bases each). The germline CDR1 and CDR2 sequences are DFQATT and SNEGSKA (reference sequence). Trimming pared 0 bases from V and 7 bases from J, leaving 10 bases between. This CDR3 is built from 13 residues. CDR3 sequence: CSARDGARNEQFF. CDR3 DNA: TGCAGTGCTAGAGACGGGGCCAGAAATGAGCAGTTCTTC.

V usage is TRBV20-1 and J usage is TRBJ2-3, with 8 bases matching TRBD2. With 3 bases clipped from V and 5 bases from J, the junction kept 10 bases outside the gene matches. Looked up from germline, CDR1 is DFQATT and CDR2 is SNEGSKA (reference sequence). The CDR3 covers 15 residues. The CDR3 loop reads CSARINGGARDTQYF. CDR3 bases: TGCAGTGCTAGGATTAACGGGGGGGCGAGAGATACGCAGTATTTT.

The table lists this clonotype with many counts. This rearrangement joins TRBV2 to TRBJ2-1, with D perhaps matching TRBD2 (7 bases). CDR1 SNHLY and CDR2 FYNNEI come from the germline V gene. The CDR3 is 17 residues long. Trimming shortened V by 6 bases and J by 0 bases, and 18 bases separated the two germline ends. The CDR3 DNA reads as TGTGCCAGCAGAGGGATAGGCGGGGGCCACTCCTACAATGAGCAGTTCTTC. The encoded protein is CASRGIGGGHSYNEQFF.

This clonotype was seen more than once but under ten times. One junction end does not reproduce the germline sequence, and a read error may be involved. The chain joins TRBV12-5 to TRBJ2-1; no firm D call. CDR3 size: 12 residues. Per germline, CDR1 LGHNT and CDR2 FRNRAP. This CDR3 reads CASGLSYNDQFF. CDR3 sequence (DNA): TGTGCTAGTGGTTTGAGCTACAATGACCAGTTCTTC.

With regard to this clonotype: A much larger clone sits a single nucleotide away, making a read error possible. CDR3 region: CASSPLAGNDQFF. The CDR3 DNA reads as TGTGCCAGCAGCCCCTTGGCGGGGAATGATCAGTTCTTC. This chain links TRBV7-2 with TRBJ2-1; maybe TRBD2 (6 bases). CDR1 is SGHTA and CDR2 is FQGNSA in the germline V gene. The CDR3 sequence is 13 residues long.

This clonotype showed up just a few times. The CDR3 DNA is TGTGCCACCAGCAGACTCGACAGGGGATCTGGCAATCAGCCCCAGCATTTT. Its translation: CATSRLDRGSGNQPQHF. This chain joins TRBV15 and TRBJ1-5, with 8 positions matching TRBD1. V lost 2 bases and J lost 2; bases outside the gene matches: 8. Germline CDR1 LNHNV, CDR2 YYDKDF (reference sequence). This CDR3 contains 17 residues.

Ten or more counts support this clonotype. This chain links TRBV13 with TRBJ2-1; TRBD2 is a possible D gene (6 bases). Trimming pared 2 bases from V and 9 bases from J, leaving 8 bases between. CDR1 is PRHDT, CDR2 FYEKMQ, per germline (reference sequence). The CDR3 runs 12 residues. CDR3: CASSLLATEQFF. As DNA, the CDR3 is TGTGCCAGCAGCTTACTAGCGACTGAGCAGTTCTTC. Complete variable domain (other parts from reference TRBV13 and TRBJ2-1): AAGVIQSPRHLIKEKRETATLKCYPIPRHDTVYWYQQGPGQDPQFLISFYEKMQSDKGSIPDRFSAQQFSDYHSELNMSSLELGDSALYFCASSLLATEQFFGPGTRLTVL.

This clonotype was counted many times. The genes are TRBV5-1 and TRBJ1-5; D remains unclear. V dropped 0 bases and J dropped 7 bases, with 11 bases sitting between them. This CDR3 comprises 14 residues. Germline loops: CDR1 SGHRS, CDR2 YFSETQ. For the CDR3, the DNA is TGCGCCAGCAGCTTGGGGACGGAGCGGCAGCCCCAGCATTTT. This sequence encodes CASSLGTERQPQHF.

This clonotype was counted a few times. It may be a read error: a sequence one base away is much more abundant. The chain couples TRBV10-3 to TRBJ2-5, with TRBD1 as a possible D gene (5 bases). The CDR3 sequence is 13 residues long. Germline V gene data show CDR1 as ENHRY and CDR2 as SYGVKD. V lost 3 bases and J lost 11, with 16 bases in between. CDR3 coding DNA: TGTGCCATCAGTGATTCGGACATCATAAAGCAGTACTTC. Protein: CAISDSDIIKQYF.

This clonotype was counted at least ten times. The chain links TRBV4-3 to TRBJ1-5, with D maybe TRBD1 (5 bases). CDR3 size: 14 residues. The V gene's germline CDR1 is LGHNA and CDR2 YSLEER. V lost 4 bases, J lost 7 bases, and 14 bases lay in between. The CDR3 here is CASSPGGNGQPQHF. In nucleotides, the CDR3 is TGCGCCAGCAGCCCGGGGGGAAATGGGCAGCCCCAGCATTTT.

The V gene is TRBV15, the J gene TRBJ2-2, with D unclear. Germline V gene sequence: CDR1 LNHNV, CDR2 YYDKDF (reference sequence). The V and J ends lost 5 bases and 5 bases respectively, with 6 bases between them. There are 12 residues in the CDR3. The CDR3 protein is CATSGPTGELFF. In DNA form, the CDR3 reads TGTGCCACCAGCGGACCTACCGGGGAGCTGTTTTTT. Full variable domain (missing parts from reference TRBV15 and TRBJ2-2): DAMVIQNPRYQVTQFGKPVTLSCSQTLNHNVMYWYQQKSSQAPKLLFHYYDKDFNNEADTPDNFQSRRPNTSFCFLDIRSPGLGDTAMYLCATSGPTGELFFGEGSRLTVL.

As to this clonotype: A much larger clone differs by one base, so this may be a read error. The chain couples TRBV6-6 to TRBJ2-7; D remains unclear. The CDR3 extends over 14 amino acids. Between the trimmed V and J ends, which lost 1 base and 1 base, there was a span of 8 bases. Germline CDR1 and CDR2: MNHNY and SVGAGI (reference sequence). The DNA of the CDR3 is TGTGCCAGCAGTTACTTGAAAACTTCCTACGAGCAGTACTTC. It yields the protein CASSYLKTSYEQYF.

This clonotype came up many times. This chain uses TRBV10-3 with TRBJ2-1; D not certain. The V gene's germline CDR1 is ENHRY and CDR2 SYGVKD. This CDR3 contains 12 residues. Trimming stripped 6 bases from V and 5 bases from J, with 8 bases between. The CDR3: CAIRAINNEQFF. The CDR3 DNA follows: TGTGCCATCAGGGCGATTAACAATGAGCAGTTCTTC.

V gene TRBV5-4 combines with J gene TRBJ2-5; 14 bases align to TRBD2. Germline V gene data show CDR1 as SGHNT and CDR2 as YYREEE (reference sequence). V was clipped by 3 bases and J by 2 bases; unmatched bases: 12. This CDR3 region has 19 residues. CDR3 loop: CASSSTGTSGSRGQETQYF. The DNA for the CDR3 is TGTGCCAGCAGCTCTACCGGGACTAGCGGGAGCAGGGGGCAAGAGACCCAGTACTTC.